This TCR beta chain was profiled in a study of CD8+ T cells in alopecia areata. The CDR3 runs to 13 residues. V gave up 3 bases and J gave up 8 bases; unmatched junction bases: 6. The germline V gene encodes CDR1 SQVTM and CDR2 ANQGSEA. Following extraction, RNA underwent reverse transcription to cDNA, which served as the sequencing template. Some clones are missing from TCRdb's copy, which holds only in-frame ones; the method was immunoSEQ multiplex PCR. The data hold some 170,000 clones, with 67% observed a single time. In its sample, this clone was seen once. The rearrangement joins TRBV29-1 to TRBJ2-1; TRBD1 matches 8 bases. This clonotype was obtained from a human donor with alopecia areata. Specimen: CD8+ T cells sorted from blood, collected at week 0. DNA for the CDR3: TGCAGCGTTGACAGGGGGCGCCCTGATGAGCAGTTCTTC. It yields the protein CSVDRGRPDEQFF.